This T cell receptor (beta chain) was recovered during a study of T-cell memory formation after mild COVID-19. This CDR3 is 12 amino acids long. The germline gives CDR1 DFQATT, CDR2 SNEGSKA (reference sequence). Trimming took 7 bases from V and 3 from J, leaving 13 bases between them. TCRdb used MiXCR to reprocess the 5' RACE reads, holding one entry per CDR3 protein. There are approximately 500,000 distinct CDR3 sequences in the sample; roughly 25% occur only once, and around an eighth lies in the top ten. This clonotype was seen only a few times. The sequence derives from an adult woman who had mild COVID-19 (a few samples of this study predate the infection). Cell type and time point are not known. J is TRBJ2-7 and V is TRBV20-1; D possibly corresponds to TRBD1 (6 bases). Material for sequencing was PBMCs or a T cell subset sorted from them (not recorded which). The CDR3 nucleotides are TGCAGTGGGGTGGGGGCGAGCTACGAGCAGTACTTC. It codes for CSGVGASYEQYF.